This is a list of T cell receptor beta chains from one sample in a study of cytomegalovirus exposure and HLA in healthy donors. Here immunoSEQ multiplex PCR was the method, and the copy in TCRdb shows in-frame clones only, minus some. The sample holds 140,000 to 150,000 clones, approximately 80% seen once. Sequences were obtained from PBMCs. Receptors originate from a male donor in good health and CMV-seronegative. CDR3s include the opening cysteine and the closing phenylalanine or tryptophan. Each record gives: clone size, J gene, V gene, CDR3 length, CDR3 protein. Not all rows give a size; the values are once, few, many and, for expanded clones, a class.

clone_size: NA; j_call: TRBJ2-6; v_call: TRBV19; cdr3_length: 17; cdr3_aa: CASSIGQGASGANVLTF
clone_size: NA; j_call: TRBJ2-2; v_call: TRBV7-2; cdr3_length: 15; cdr3_aa: CASSLIALNTGELFF
clone_size: NA; j_call: TRBJ1-3; v_call: TRBV7-7; cdr3_length: 17; cdr3_aa: CASSLAVAGTSGNTIYF
clone_size: NA; j_call: TRBJ2-7; v_call: TRBV12-1; cdr3_length: 12; cdr3_aa: CASSLGFWEKYF
clone_size: NA; j_call: TRBJ2-7; v_call: TRBV5-4; cdr3_length: 13; cdr3_aa: CASSFGTSGEQYF
clone_size: NA; j_call: TRBJ1-4; v_call: TRBV13; cdr3_length: 17; cdr3_aa: CASSQRREGRANEKLFF
clone_size: NA; j_call: TRBJ2-1; v_call: TRBV9; cdr3_length: 18; cdr3_aa: CASSVGSQRQGGYNEQFF
clone_size: NA; j_call: TRBJ2-2; v_call: TRBV7-6; cdr3_length: 15; cdr3_aa: CASSKGQGGTGELFF
clone_size: NA; j_call: TRBJ1-1; v_call: TRBV6-1; cdr3_length: 18; cdr3_aa: CASSEVERGIQRRTEAFF
clone_size: NA; j_call: TRBJ2-1; v_call: TRBV11-3; cdr3_length: 15; cdr3_aa: CASSHTSGRYNEQFF
clone_size: NA; j_call: TRBJ2-1; v_call: TRBV7-3; cdr3_length: 14; cdr3_aa: CASSSILAHNEQFF
clone_size: NA; j_call: TRBJ2-1; v_call: TRBV5-6; cdr3_length: 15; cdr3_aa: CASSLSRTSASEQFF
clone_size: NA; j_call: TRBJ2-1; v_call: TRBV9; cdr3_length: 14; cdr3_aa: CASSGSGTINEQFF
clone_size: NA; j_call: TRBJ2-7; v_call: TRBV7-9; cdr3_length: 17; cdr3_aa: CASSLLGAGTGDYEQYF
clone_size: NA; j_call: TRBJ1-6; v_call: TRBV4-3; cdr3_length: 16; cdr3_aa: CASSPSRQGGNSPLHF
clone_size: NA; j_call: TRBJ2-2; v_call: TRBV4-2; cdr3_length: 16; cdr3_aa: CASSQLGLLDSGELFF
clone_size: NA; j_call: TRBJ2-5; v_call: TRBV27; cdr3_length: 15; cdr3_aa: CASSLSYRQEETQYF
clone_size: NA; j_call: TRBJ2-1; v_call: TRBV4-1; cdr3_length: 17; cdr3_aa: CASSHPRTSGNFNEQFF
clone_size: once; j_call: TRBJ2-5; v_call: TRBV7-2; cdr3_length: 14; cdr3_aa: CASSPGGAGETQYF
clone_size: NA; j_call: TRBJ2-1; v_call: TRBV9; cdr3_length: 20; cdr3_aa: CASSPRPGTSERAYWDEQFF
clone_size: NA; j_call: TRBJ1-2; v_call: TRBV5-1; cdr3_length: 14; cdr3_aa: CASSLRTDRGGYTF
clone_size: NA; j_call: TRBJ2-2; v_call: TRBV5-6; cdr3_length: 13; cdr3_aa: CASSNTLRGELFF
clone_size: NA; j_call: TRBJ2-7; v_call: TRBV4-1; cdr3_length: 15; cdr3_aa: CASSQFDRSSYEQYF
clone_size: NA; j_call: TRBJ1-4; v_call: TRBV29-1; cdr3_length: 13; cdr3_aa: CSVSRQGGEKLFF
clone_size: few; j_call: TRBJ2-3; v_call: TRBV18; cdr3_length: 17; cdr3_aa: CASSSKRAGGDTDTQYF
clone_size: NA; j_call: TRBJ2-7; v_call: TRBV27; cdr3_length: 14; cdr3_aa: CASRPQGASYEQYF
clone_size: NA; j_call: TRBJ2-3; v_call: TRBV15; cdr3_length: 16; cdr3_aa: CATSRSGRGGTDTQYF
clone_size: NA; j_call: TRBJ2-6; v_call: TRBV7-3; cdr3_length: 16; cdr3_aa: CASSHQPGSGANVLTF
clone_size: NA; j_call: TRBJ1-5; v_call: TRBV27; cdr3_length: 15; cdr3_aa: CASSSRLLSNQPQHF
clone_size: NA; j_call: TRBJ1-5; v_call: TRBV18; cdr3_length: 14; cdr3_aa: CASSQGISNQPQHF
clone_size: once; j_call: TRBJ2-7; v_call: TRBV2; cdr3_length: 19; cdr3_aa: CASSATAGTSGGAPYEQYF
clone_size: few; j_call: TRBJ2-7; v_call: TRBV4-3; cdr3_length: 16; cdr3_aa: CASSQGGEGGSYEQYF
clone_size: NA; j_call: TRBJ1-4; v_call: TRBV25-1; cdr3_length: 17; cdr3_aa: CASSDPGVTTTNEKLFF
clone_size: few; j_call: TRBJ2-3; v_call: TRBV4-1; cdr3_length: 18; cdr3_aa: CASSQDAGLRLRTDTQYF
clone_size: NA; j_call: TRBJ2-5; v_call: TRBV9; cdr3_length: 15; cdr3_aa: CASSVGLAGRETQYF
clone_size: NA; j_call: TRBJ2-2; v_call: TRBV5-6; cdr3_length: 15; cdr3_aa: CASRPEAGIAGELFF
clone_size: NA; j_call: TRBJ2-4; v_call: TRBV6-6; cdr3_length: 16; cdr3_aa: CASSPSQGLAKNIQYF
clone_size: NA; j_call: TRBJ1-2; v_call: TRBV27; cdr3_length: 14; cdr3_aa: CASSYNRVGDGYTF
clone_size: NA; j_call: TRBJ2-1; v_call: TRBV5-4; cdr3_length: 16; cdr3_aa: CASSGGTSGGFNEQFF
clone_size: few; j_call: TRBJ1-2; v_call: TRBV5-1; cdr3_length: 15; cdr3_aa: CASSLVIGRQGGYTF
clone_size: NA; j_call: TRBJ2-5; v_call: TRBV5-1; cdr3_length: 14; cdr3_aa: CASSLEGALKTQYF
clone_size: few; j_call: TRBJ2-7; v_call: TRBV6-1; cdr3_length: 12; cdr3_aa: CASRGTLHEQYF
clone_size: NA; j_call: TRBJ1-2; v_call: TRBV19; cdr3_length: 10; cdr3_aa: CAAGASGYTF